Listed below are T cell receptor beta chains from one sample, sequenced in a study of blood T cell repertoires in COVID-19. The assay was immunoSEQ multiplex PCR, and TCRdb's table has in-frame clones only and misses some. The data hold some 200,000 clones, with approximately 90% observed a single time. Material for sequencing was peripheral blood. These receptors all stem from a man older than 75 with acute or convalescent COVID-19. The CDR3 runs from the conserved cysteine through the conserved F or W. The D gene is left open where the match is weak. The size entry is marked missing in some rows and otherwise reads once, few, many or a size class.

TRBV3-1/TRBV3-2,NA,NA,TRBJ2-5,13,CASSRTEGETQYF,TGTGCCAGCAGCCGGACGGAGGGGGAGACCCAGTACTTC
TRBV18,once,TRBD1,TRBJ1-2,16,CASSELSGRQGVGYTF,TGTGCCAGCTCAGAACTCTCCGGTCGACAGGGTGTTGGCTACACCTTC
TRBV6-2/TRBV6-3,NA,TRBD2,TRBJ2-3,18,CASSSSLLAGGVGDTQYF,TGTGCCAGCAGTTCCAGCCTACTAGCGGGAGGAGTCGGAGATACGCAGTATTTT
TRBV5-1,NA,TRBD2,TRBJ2-3,16,CASRTGLAGGSDTQYF,TGCGCCAGCAGGACCGGACTAGCGGGAGGGTCAGATACGCAGTATTTT
TRBV9,NA,TRBD2,TRBJ2-1,15,CASSVVTGGSIEQFF,TGTGCCAGCAGCGTAGTAACGGGAGGTTCAATTGAGCAGTTCTTC
TRBV4-2,NA,NA,TRBJ2-1,16,CASSQSGSLIYNEQFF,TGTGCCAGCAGCCAATCCGGGAGCTTGATATACAATGAGCAGTTCTTC
TRBV27,NA,TRBD2,TRBJ2-1,17,CASSLKLGLAGINEQFF,TGTGCCAGCAGTTTAAAACTCGGACTAGCGGGCATCAATGAGCAGTTCTTC
TRBV7-2,NA,NA,TRBJ1-5,16,CASSLSRAREGQPQHF,TGTGCCAGCAGCCTATCGAGGGCGCGAGAGGGACAGCCCCAGCATTTT
TRBV2,NA,TRBD2,TRBJ2-3,17,CASSGGLAGGGTDTQYF,TGTGCCAGCAGTGGGGGCCTAGCGGGAGGGGGCACAGATACGCAGTATTTT
TRBV6-1,NA,NA,TRBJ2-3,16,CASSELNWYSTDTQYF,TGTGCCAGCAGTGAACTGAACTGGTACAGCACAGATACGCAGTATTTT
TRBV21-1,NA,NA,TRBJ2-5,15,CASSNGGMGRETQYF,TGTGCCAGCAGCAATGGGGGCATGGGTCGAGAGACCCAGTACTTC
TRBV18,NA,TRBD1,TRBJ1-2,16,CASSPMAGGISYGYTF,TGTGCCAGCTCACCAATGGCAGGGGGCATCTCCTATGGCTACACCTTC
TRBV18,once,NA,TRBJ2-2,16,CASSPLRVRDTGELFF,TGTGCCAGCTCACCATTGAGAGTTCGGGACACCGGGGAGCTGTTTTTT
TRBV5-6,NA,TRBD1,TRBJ2-3,12,CASSSLTGSQYF,TGTGCCAGCAGCTCCCTGACAGGGTCGCAGTATTTT
TRBV28,NA,TRBD2,TRBJ2-7,16,CASIPSGSGGSYEQYF,TGTGCCAGCATCCCCTCTGGATCCGGCGGGAGCTACGAGCAGTACTTC
TRBV5-1,NA,NA,TRBJ1-1,17,CASSFIGPGRGNTEAFF,TGCGCCAGCAGCTTCATTGGGCCCGGGCGGGGGAACACTGAAGCTTTCTTT
TRBV5-1,NA,TRBD1,TRBJ2-3,17,CASSRTGQGSSTDTQYF,TGCGCCAGCAGCCGAACCGGACAGGGAAGTTCCACAGATACGCAGTATTTT
TRBV6-2/TRBV6-3,NA,NA,TRBJ2-5,14,CASSQGFARETQYF,TGTGCCAGCAGTCAGGGCTTTGCCAGGGAGACCCAGTACTTC
TRBV19,NA,NA,TRBJ1-5,13,CASNGLDNQPQHF,TGTGCCAGTAACGGACTGGACAATCAGCCCCAGCATTTT
TRBV6-5,NA,NA,TRBJ1-1,13,CASNPGMNTEAFF,TGTGCCAGCAACCCAGGAATGAACACTGAAGCTTTCTTT
TRBV20-1,NA,NA,TRBJ1-1,11,CSAPGLEGAFF,TGCAGTGCTCCGGGCCTCGAGGGAGCTTTCTTT
TRBV7-6,NA,NA,TRBJ2-1,15,CASSLRLTSYNEQFF,TGTGCCAGCAGCTTAAGACTTACTTCCTACAATGAGCAGTTCTTC
TRBV2,NA,NA,TRBJ1-5,16,CASSDGLQGSNQPQHF,TGTGCCAGCAGTGACGGTTTACAGGGAAGCAATCAGCCCCAGCATTTT
TRBV6-2/TRBV6-3,NA,TRBD1,TRBJ2-1,15,CASSFRDSPTNEQFF,TGTGCCAGCAGTTTCCGGGACAGCCCTACGAATGAGCAGTTCTTC
TRBV28,NA,NA,TRBJ1-4,13,CASSSFKRPGLFF,TGTGCCAGCAGTTCTTTCAAGAGACCGGGACTGTTTTTT
TRBV7-2,NA,NA,TRBJ1-3,15,CASSLAQGTGNTIYF,TGTGCCAGCAGCTTAGCGCAGGGTACTGGAAACACCATATATTTT
TRBV18,NA,TRBD1,TRBJ2-4,13,CASSPGTGDIQYF,TGTGCCAGCTCACCCGGGACAGGTGACATTCAGTACTTC
TRBV9,NA,TRBD2,TRBJ2-1,16,CASSILSGGSYNEQFF,TGTGCCAGCAGCATCCTTAGCGGGGGGTCCTACAATGAGCAGTTCTTC
TRBV5-6,NA,TRBD1,TRBJ2-1,15,CASSLGQGYNNEQFF,TGTGCCAGCAGCTTGGGACAGGGGTATAACAATGAGCAGTTCTTC
TRBV5-1,NA,TRBD1,TRBJ2-1,13,CASRDREYNEQFF,TGCGCCAGTCGGGACAGGGAATACAATGAGCAGTTCTTC
TRBV13,NA,NA,TRBJ2-1,16,CASSSITSLTYNEQFF,TGTGCCAGCAGCTCTATAACTAGCTTAACCTACAATGAGCAGTTCTTC
TRBV30,NA,NA,TRBJ1-2,11,CACIQGAGYTF,TGTGCCTGTATTCAGGGCGCTGGCTACACCTTC
TRBV11-2,NA,NA,TRBJ1-5,15,CASSRGGNSNQPQHF,TGTGCCAGCAGTCGGGGGGGGAATAGCAATCAGCCCCAGCATTTT
TRBV6-4,NA,TRBD1,TRBJ2-7,13,CATTGQGAYEQYF,TGTGCCACCACGGGACAGGGCGCCTACGAGCAGTACTTC
TRBV11-2,NA,NA,TRBJ2-2,15,CASSLDLVNTGELFF,TGTGCCAGCAGCTTAGATTTAGTGAACACCGGGGAGCTGTTTTTT
TRBV25-1,NA,TRBD1,TRBJ1-2,16,CASSALGQGLYYGYTF,TGTGCCAGCAGCGCGCTCGGACAGGGGTTATACTATGGCTACACCTTC
TRBV11-2,once,TRBD2,TRBJ2-1,17,CASSLAITSGRGNEQFF,TGTGCCAGCAGCTTAGCCATAACTAGCGGGAGGGGCAATGAGCAGTTCTTC
TRBV7-9,NA,TRBD2,TRBJ2-3,15,CASSLMGLPTDTQYF,TGTGCCAGCAGCTTAATGGGACTACCCACAGATACGCAGTATTTT
TRBV5-8,NA,NA,TRBJ1-5,15,CASSLGLFSNQPQHF,TGTGCCAGCAGCTTAGGACTGTTTAGCAATCAGCCCCAGCATTTT
TRBV5-1,few,TRBD2,TRBJ2-3,14,CASSPTSGTDTQYF,TGCGCCAGCAGCCCAACTAGCGGCACAGATACGCAGTATTTT
TRBV19,NA,NA,TRBJ1-2,16,CASSRLMDRLHYGYTF,TGTGCCAGTAGTAGATTGATGGACAGACTCCACTATGGCTACACCTTC
TRBV30,NA,TRBD1,TRBJ2-7,13,CAWSLGTVYEQYF,TGTGCCTGGAGCCTCGGGACAGTATACGAGCAGTACTTC
TRBV19,NA,NA,TRBJ2-5,16,CASSITRIGRQETQYF,TGTGCCAGTAGTATAACTAGGATAGGCAGGCAAGAGACCCAGTACTTC
TRBV6-1,NA,NA,TRBJ2-4,18,CASSERGSQSLAKNIQYF,TGTGCCAGCAGTGAGCGCGGATCACAATCTCTAGCCAAAAACATTCAGTACTTC
TRBV9,NA,TRBD1,TRBJ2-2,16,CASSVLDRGGAGELFF,TGTGCCAGCAGCGTACTGGACAGGGGAGGTGCCGGGGAGCTGTTTTTT
TRBV27,NA,NA,TRBJ1-6,13,CASPGSTDSPLHF,TGTGCCAGCCCAGGGTCGACGGATTCACCCCTCCACTTT
TRBV28,NA,NA,TRBJ2-7,14,CASSLSKLAGEQYF,TGTGCCAGCAGTTTATCTAAGCTAGCAGGCGAGCAGTACTTC